The T cell receptor (beta chain) described here comes from a study of cytomegalovirus exposure and HLA in healthy donors. Study at large: From donors who were HLA-typed, an early data release held about 89 million unique TCRs. Notes on the study in general: As a later analysis revealed, most CMV-associated TCR beta chains appeared HLA-restricted. In a later analysis, donors in an Asian-associated ancestry cluster reportedly had fewer N-insertions in productive TCRs than the cohort mean. Analysis performed later showed TCR beta chains linked to HLA being more clonally expanded than equally common others.

With regard to this clone: Its matching antigen is unknown.

Vbeta (60) and Jbeta (13) primers were used in the PCR. Libraries were prepared by immunoSEQ multiplex PCR; TCRdb keeps only in-frame clonotypes and omits some of them. The sample spans tens of thousands of clones; the ten largest clones claim roughly 9.6%. The sample comprised PBMCs. The sequence derives from a man aged 40-49 years in good health and CMV-seropositive.

This CDR3 reads CASTKGLAGGGANVLTF. The CDR3 DNA sequence: TGTGCCAGTACCAAGGGACTAGCGGGAGGTGGGGCCAACGTCCTGACTTTC. The chain links TRBV19 to TRBJ2-6, with 15 bases aligning to TRBD2. The CDR3 is made up of 17 amino acids. Trimming took 7 bases from V and 3 from J; bases not matched to a gene: 4. CDR1 is LNHDA, CDR2 SQIVND, per germline (reference sequence). The whole variable domain, remainder taken from reference TRBV19 and TRBJ2-6, is DGGITQSPKYLFRKEGQNVTLSCEQNLNHDAMYWYRQDPGQGLRLIYYSQIVNDFQKGDIAEGYSVSREKKESFPLTVTSAQKNPTAFYLCASTKGLAGGGANVLTFGAGSRLTVL.